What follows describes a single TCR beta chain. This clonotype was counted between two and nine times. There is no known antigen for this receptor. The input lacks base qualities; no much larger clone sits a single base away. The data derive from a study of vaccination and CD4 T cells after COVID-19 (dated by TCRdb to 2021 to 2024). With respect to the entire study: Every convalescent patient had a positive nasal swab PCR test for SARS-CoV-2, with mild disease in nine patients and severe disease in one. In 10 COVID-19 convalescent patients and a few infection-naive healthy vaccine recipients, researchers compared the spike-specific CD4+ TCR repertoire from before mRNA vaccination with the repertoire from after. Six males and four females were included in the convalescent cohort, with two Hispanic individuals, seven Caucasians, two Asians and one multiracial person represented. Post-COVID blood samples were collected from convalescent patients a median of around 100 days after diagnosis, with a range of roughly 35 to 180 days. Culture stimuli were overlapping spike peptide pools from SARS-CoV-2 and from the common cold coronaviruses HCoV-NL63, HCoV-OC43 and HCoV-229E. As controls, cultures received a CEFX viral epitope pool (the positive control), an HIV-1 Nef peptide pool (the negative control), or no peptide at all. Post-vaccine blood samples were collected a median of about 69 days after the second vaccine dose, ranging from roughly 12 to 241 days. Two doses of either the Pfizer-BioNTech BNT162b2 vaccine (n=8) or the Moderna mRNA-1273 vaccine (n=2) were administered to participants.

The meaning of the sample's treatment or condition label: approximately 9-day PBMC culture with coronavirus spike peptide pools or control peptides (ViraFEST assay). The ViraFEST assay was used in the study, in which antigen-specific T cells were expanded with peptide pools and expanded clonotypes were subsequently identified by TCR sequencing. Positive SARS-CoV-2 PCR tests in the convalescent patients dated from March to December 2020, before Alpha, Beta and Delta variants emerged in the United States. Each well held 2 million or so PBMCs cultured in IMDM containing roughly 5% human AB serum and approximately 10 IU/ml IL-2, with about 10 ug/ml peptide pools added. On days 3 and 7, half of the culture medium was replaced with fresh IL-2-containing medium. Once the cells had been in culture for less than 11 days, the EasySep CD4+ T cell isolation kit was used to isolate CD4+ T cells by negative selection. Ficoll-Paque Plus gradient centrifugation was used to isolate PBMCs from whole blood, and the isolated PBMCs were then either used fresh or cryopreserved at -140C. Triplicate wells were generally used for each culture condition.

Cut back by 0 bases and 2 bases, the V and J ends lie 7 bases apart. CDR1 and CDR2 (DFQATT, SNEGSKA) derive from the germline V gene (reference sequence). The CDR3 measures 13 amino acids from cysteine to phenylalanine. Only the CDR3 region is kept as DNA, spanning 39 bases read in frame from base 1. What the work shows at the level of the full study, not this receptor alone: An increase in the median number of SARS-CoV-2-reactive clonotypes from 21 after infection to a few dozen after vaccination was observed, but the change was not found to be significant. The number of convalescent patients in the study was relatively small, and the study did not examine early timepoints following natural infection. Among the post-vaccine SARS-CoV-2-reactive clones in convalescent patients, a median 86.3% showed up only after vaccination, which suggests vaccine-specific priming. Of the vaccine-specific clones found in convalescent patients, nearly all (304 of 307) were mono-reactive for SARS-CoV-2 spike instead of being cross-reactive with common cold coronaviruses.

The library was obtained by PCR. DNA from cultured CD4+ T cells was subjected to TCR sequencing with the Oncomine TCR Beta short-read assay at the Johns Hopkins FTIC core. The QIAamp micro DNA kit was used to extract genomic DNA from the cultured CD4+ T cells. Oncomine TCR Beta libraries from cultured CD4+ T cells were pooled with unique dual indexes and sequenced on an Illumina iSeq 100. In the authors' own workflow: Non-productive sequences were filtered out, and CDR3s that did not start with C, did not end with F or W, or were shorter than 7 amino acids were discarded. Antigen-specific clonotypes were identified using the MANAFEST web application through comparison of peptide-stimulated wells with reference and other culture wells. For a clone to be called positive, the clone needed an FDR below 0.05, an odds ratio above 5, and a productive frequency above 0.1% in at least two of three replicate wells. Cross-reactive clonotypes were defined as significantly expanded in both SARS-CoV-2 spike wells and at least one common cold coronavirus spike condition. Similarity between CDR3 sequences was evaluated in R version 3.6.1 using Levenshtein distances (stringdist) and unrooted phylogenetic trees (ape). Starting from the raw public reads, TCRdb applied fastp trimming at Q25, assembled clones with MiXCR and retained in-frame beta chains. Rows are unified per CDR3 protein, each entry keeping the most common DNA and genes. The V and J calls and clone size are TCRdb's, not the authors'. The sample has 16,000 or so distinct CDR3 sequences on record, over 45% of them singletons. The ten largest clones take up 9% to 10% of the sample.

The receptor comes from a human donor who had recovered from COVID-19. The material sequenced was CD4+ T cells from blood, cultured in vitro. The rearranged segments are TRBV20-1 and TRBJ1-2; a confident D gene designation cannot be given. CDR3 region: CSARDVGNYGYTF. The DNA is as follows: TGCAGTGCTAGAGATGTCGGGAACTATGGCTACACCTTC.